This entry lists 16 T cell receptor beta chains sequenced from one sample in a study of shared clonotypes between healthy human individuals. Method: immunoSEQ multiplex PCR; TCRdb's copy keeps in-frame clones and lacks some. The table shows 2 million to 2.5 million clones, with under 97% occurring only once. Sequenced input: naive CD4+ T cells sorted from blood. Subset specified: CD45RA+ positively selected. The receptor source for this set is a man younger than 35 in good health.

This chain joins TRBV6-1 and TRBJ1-1, with a possible D match to TRBD1 (6 bases). CDR1 is MNHNS, CDR2 SASEGT, per germline. This CDR3 comprises 15 residues. The V and J ends lost 5 bases and 3 bases respectively, with 16 bases between them. The CDR3 is CASSFQGGRDTEAFF. The CDR3 region has the DNA TGTGCCAGCAGTTTCCAAGGGGGGCGGGACACTGAAGCTTTCTTT.

The genes are TRBV7-9 and TRBJ2-7; no clear D gene. CDR3 size: 14 residues. Looked up from germline, CDR1 is SEHNR and CDR2 is FQNEAQ (reference sequence). Trimming took 5 bases from V and 4 from J, leaving 15 bases between them. CDR3 nucleotide sequence: TGTGCCAGCAGCCGGGCCGGATACGGTTACGAGCAGTACTTC. Its protein product is CASSRAGYGYEQYF. Based on the CDR3 plus reference TRBV7-9 and TRBJ2-7, the full variable domain is DTGVSQNPRHKITKRGQNVTFRCDPISEHNRLYWYRQTLGQGPEFLTYFQNEAQLEKSRLLSDRFSAERPKGSFSTLEIQRTEQGDSAMYLCASSRAGYGYEQYFGPGTRLTVT.

This rearrangement joins TRBV10-3 to TRBJ2-5, with 7 bases matching TRBD1. The CDR3 totals 15 residues. The junction had 11 bases not matched to a gene; V was cut back by 6 bases and J by 4 bases. Germline CDR1 ENHRY, CDR2 SYGVKD. CDR3: CAIRRQGKGLETQYF. The CDR3 coding sequence is TGTGCCATCAGGCGACAGGGAAAGGGGTTAGAGACCCAGTACTTC.

This clone was recorded only once. The rearrangement links TRBV10-1 to TRBJ2-3; no firm D call. This CDR3 is built from 14 residues. The V end was cut by 5 bases, the J end by 2 bases, with 11 bases between. The germline V gene encodes CDR1 WNHNN and CDR2 SYGVQD (reference sequence). The chain's CDR3 is CASSRSGNTDTQYF. The CDR3 DNA follows: TGCGCCAGCAGTCGGTCTGGAAACACAGATACGCAGTATTTT.

The chain couples TRBV5-6 to TRBJ1-3; D is ambiguous. This CDR3 comprises 15 residues. The germline V gene encodes CDR1 SGHDT and CDR2 YYEEEE. V lost 4 bases, J lost 2 bases, and 13 bases lay in between. The chain's CDR3 is CASSVDLFAGNTIYF. CDR3 coding DNA: TGTGCCAGCAGCGTTGATCTTTTCGCTGGAAACACCATATATTTT.

In its sample, this clone was seen once. This chain uses TRBV30 with TRBJ1-4; 7 bases agree with TRBD1. The CDR3 has 14 residues. Per germline, CDR1 GTSNPN and CDR2 SVGIG (reference sequence). V shed 4 bases, J shed 5 bases, and the junction held 7 bases outside the gene matches. Here the CDR3 reads CAWNVGQPNEKLFF. The CDR3 DNA reads as TGTGCCTGGAACGTGGGACAGCCAAATGAAAAACTGTTTTTT.

On this clone itself: Other nucleotide sequences from this sample produce the same CDR3. The genes are TRBV5-1 and TRBJ2-7; D might be TRBD1 (5 bases). This CDR3 comprises 13 residues. Trimming pared 4 bases from V and 2 bases from J, leaving 10 bases between. From germline, CDR1 is SGHRS and CDR2 YFSETQ. The chain's CDR3 is CASSPDRAYEQYF. The CDR3 bases are TGCGCCAGCAGCCCTGACAGAGCCTACGAGCAGTACTTC.

This chain uses TRBV5-1 with TRBJ2-2; D gene unclear. CDR1 and CDR2 from the germline V gene are SGHRS and YFSETQ. The CDR3 runs 15 residues. The V and J ends lost 4 bases and 5 bases respectively, with 15 bases between them. CDR3 residues: CASSLGLETTGELFF. In DNA, the CDR3 is TGCGCCAGCAGCCTTGGCCTAGAAACAACCGGGGAGCTGTTTTTT.

V usage is TRBV19 and J usage is TRBJ1-2; TRBD1 agrees at 7 bases. The CDR3 spans 15 residues. Germline V CDR1 and CDR2: LNHDA, SQIVND (reference sequence). With V trimmed by 3 bases and J by 2 bases, 6 bases remained unmatched. The CDR3 protein is CASSISGTANYGYTF. Written as DNA, the CDR3 is TGTGCCAGTAGTATCTCCGGGACAGCCAACTATGGCTACACCTTC.

The chain has TRBV28 and TRBJ1-2; D not certain. Germline values: CDR1 MDHEN, CDR2 SYDVKM. The CDR3 contains 12 residues. V lost 5 bases to trimming and J lost 5 bases, with 9 bases between them. The chain's CDR3 is CASSPVRYGYTF. CDR3 sequence (DNA): TGTGCCAGCAGTCCGGTCCGGTATGGCTACACCTTC.

The J gene is TRBJ2-2, the V gene TRBV6-5; 10 bases match TRBD2. CDR1 is MNHEY and CDR2 is SVGAGI in the germline V gene. V lost 6 bases to trimming and J lost 6 bases; unmatched junction nucleotides: 7. The CDR3 is 15 amino acids. Here the CDR3 reads CASRRSGRAAGELFF. The CDR3 bases are TGTGCCAGCAGACGGAGCGGGAGGGCGGCCGGGGAGCTGTTTTTT.

The gene calls are TRBV7-2 and TRBJ2-5; D might be TRBD1 or TRBD2, each matching 6 bases. The CDR3 totals 14 residues. The V end lost 1 base, the J end lost 5 bases, and 11 bases lay between the germline ends. Germline V gene data show CDR1 as SGHTA and CDR2 as FQGNSA. The CDR3 loop reads CASSLERGRETQYF. For the CDR3, the DNA is TGTGCCAGCAGCTTAGAAAGGGGGAGGGAGACCCAGTACTTC.

The chain is built from TRBV23-1 and TRBJ2-1; D is unresolved. TRBV23-1 belongs to the ORF category, with a function that is uncertain. V was trimmed by 9 bases and J by 0 bases, leaving 12 bases between them. The CDR3 contains 14 residues. The CDR3 sequence: CARQMRLSYNEQFF. CDR3 in DNA: TGCGCCAGACAAATGCGACTCTCCTACAATGAGCAGTTCTTC.

The chain is built from TRBV10-3 and TRBJ2-1; D is ambiguous. Germline-derived CDR1 and CDR2 are ENHRY and SYGVKD. This CDR3 contains 13 residues. Trimming stripped 1 base from V and 6 bases from J, with 7 bases between. CDR3 DNA: TGTGCCATCAGTGAGTTAGTTAGCAATGAGCAGTTCTTC. Translated: CAISELVSNEQFF.

The chain carries TRBV6-5 and TRBJ1-2, with 9 bases aligning to TRBD1. V dropped 6 bases and J dropped 7; count of bases not matched to a gene: 6. This CDR3 has 13 residues. Germline CDR1 reads MNHEY; CDR2 reads SVGAGI. CDR3 sequence (DNA): TGTGCCAGCAGGGAACAGGGGGCCCTTGGCTACACCTTC. Protein: CASREQGALGYTF.

CDR3 sequence reads: CASSPGGGGTDTQYF. CDR3 bases: TGTGCCAGCAGCCCTGGCGGGGGGGGAACAGATACGCAGTATTTT. This chain links TRBV4-2 with TRBJ2-3; 9 positions agree with TRBD2. The CDR3 extends over 15 amino acids. V gave up 4 bases and J gave up 3 bases; unmatched junction bases: 5. The germline gives CDR1 LGHNA, CDR2 YNFKEQ.